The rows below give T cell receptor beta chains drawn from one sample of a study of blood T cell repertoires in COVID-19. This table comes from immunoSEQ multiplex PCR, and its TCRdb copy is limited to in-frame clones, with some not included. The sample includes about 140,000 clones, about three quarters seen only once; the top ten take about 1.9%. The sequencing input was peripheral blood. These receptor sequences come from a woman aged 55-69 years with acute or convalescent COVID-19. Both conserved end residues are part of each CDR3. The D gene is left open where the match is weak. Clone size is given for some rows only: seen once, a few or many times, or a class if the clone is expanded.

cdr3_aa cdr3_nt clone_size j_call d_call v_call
CASSAIGGQGFYEQYF TGTGCCAGCAGCGCAATCGGCGGGCAGGGGTTCTACGAGCAGTACTTC - TRBJ2-7 - TRBV27
CASSPAGTRGDTQYF TGTGCCAGCAGTCCGGCCGGGACTAGAGGAGATACGCAGTATTTT - TRBJ2-3 TRBD2 TRBV28
CAWRDIGSYNEQFF TGTGCCTGGAGGGACATAGGTAGCTACAATGAGCAGTTCTTC once TRBJ2-1 - TRBV30
CASSQVVSRVRTSKNIQYF TGCGCCAGCAGCCAAGTCGTGAGCAGGGTGAGGACATCCAAAAACATTCAGTACTTC few TRBJ2-4 - TRBV4-1
CASSERSSQPQHF TGTGCCAGCAGTGAAAGGAGTTCTCAGCCCCAGCATTTT - TRBJ1-5 - TRBV6-1
CATLAMGEQFF TGTGCCACACTAGCGATGGGTGAGCAGTTCTTC - TRBJ2-1 TRBD2 TRBV2
CASSQGEVGYTF TGTGCCAGCAGCCAGGGGGAGGTTGGCTACACCTTC - TRBJ1-2 TRBD1 TRBV7-9
CASSPREPPYEQYF TGTGCCAGCAGTCCCCGGGAGCCCCCCTACGAGCAGTACTTC - TRBJ2-7 - TRBV27
CASSFGQGINEKLFF TGTGCCAGCAGCTTTGGACAGGGGATTAATGAAAAACTGTTTTTT - TRBJ1-4 TRBD1 TRBV7-9
CARSLAAERAYEQYF TGTGCCAGAAGCTTGGCGGCGGAGCGAGCCTACGAGCAGTACTTC - TRBJ2-7 - TRBV5-3
CASSLGLAGMDEQFF TGTGCCAGCAGCTTAGGACTAGCGGGAATGGATGAGCAGTTCTTC - TRBJ2-1 TRBD2 TRBV7-9
CASKKGLAGTNEQYF TGCGCCAGCAAGAAGGGACTAGCGGGAACCAACGAGCAGTACTTC - TRBJ2-7 TRBD2 TRBV5-1
CASSLEGRPVNEQFF TGTGCCAGCAGTTTGGAGGGACGACCAGTCAATGAGCAGTTCTTC few TRBJ2-1 - TRBV27
CASSRQGTNYEQYF TGTGCCAGCAGTCGACAGGGGACTAACTACGAGCAGTACTTC - TRBJ2-7 - TRBV27
CASYTKPSTSEETQYF TGTGCCAGCTACACCAAACCGTCGACTAGCGAAGAGACCCAGTACTTC - TRBJ2-5 TRBD2 TRBV18
CASSFTGTERYQPQHF TGTGCCAGCAGCTTCACCGGGACAGAACGGTATCAGCCCCAGCATTTT - TRBJ1-5 TRBD1 TRBV2
CAWTGQGQGNTIYF TGTGCCTGGACTGGACAGGGACAAGGAAACACCATATATTTT - TRBJ1-3 TRBD1 TRBV30
CASSLSGRVYEQYF TGTGCCAGCAGCTTGAGCGGGAGAGTGTACGAGCAGTACTTC - TRBJ2-7 TRBD2 TRBV5-5
CASSIWRESNQPQHF TGTGCCAGTAGTATCTGGAGGGAAAGCAATCAGCCCCAGCATTTT - TRBJ1-5 - TRBV19
CASSPRSWSSYEQYF TGTGCCAGCAGCCCAAGGAGTTGGAGCTCCTACGAGCAGTACTTC few TRBJ2-7 - TRBV6-5
CASMRTTYEQYF TGTGCCAGCATGAGGACTACCTACGAGCAGTACTTC - TRBJ2-7 - TRBV6-5
CASSQEVRGGYGYTF TGTGCCAGCAGCCAAGAAGTCAGGGGCGGCTATGGCTACACCTTC - TRBJ1-2 - TRBV3-1/TRBV3-2
CASSPLGGTNGYTF TGTGCCAGCAGTCCCTTAGGGGGCACTAATGGCTACACCTTC once TRBJ1-2 TRBD1 TRBV28
CASSLRQINEKLFF TGTGCCAGCAGCTTAAGACAGATTAATGAAAAACTGTTTTTT few TRBJ1-4 - TRBV7-9
CASSSHGGASNQPQHF TGTGCCAGTAGCTCTCACGGCGGGGCCAGCAATCAGCCCCAGCATTTT - TRBJ1-5 - TRBV19